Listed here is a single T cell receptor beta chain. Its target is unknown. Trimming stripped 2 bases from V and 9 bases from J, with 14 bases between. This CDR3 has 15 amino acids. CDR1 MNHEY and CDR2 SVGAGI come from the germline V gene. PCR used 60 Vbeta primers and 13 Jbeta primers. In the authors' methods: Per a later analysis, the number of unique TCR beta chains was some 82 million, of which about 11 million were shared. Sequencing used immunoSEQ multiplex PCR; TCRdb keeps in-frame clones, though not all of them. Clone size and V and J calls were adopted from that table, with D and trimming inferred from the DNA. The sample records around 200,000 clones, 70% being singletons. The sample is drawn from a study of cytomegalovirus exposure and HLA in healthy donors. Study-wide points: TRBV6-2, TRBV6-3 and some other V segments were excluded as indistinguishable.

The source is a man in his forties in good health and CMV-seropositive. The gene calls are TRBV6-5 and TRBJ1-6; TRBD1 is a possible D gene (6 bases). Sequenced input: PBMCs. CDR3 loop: CASSYRRDNLSPLHF. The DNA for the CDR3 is TGTGCCAGCAGTTACCGCCGGGACAATCTTTCACCCCTCCACTTT.